The 21 T cell receptor beta chains below come from one sample, sequenced in a study of T cells in Graves' hyperthyroidism and ophthalmopathy (dated by TCRdb to between 2018 and 2021). The library relied on multiplex PCR. Sequencing took place on an Illumina HiSeq 2000. The TCR beta CDR3 regions were amplified from RNA transcripts. The TCR CDR3 was subjected to a first round of RT-PCR using the HTBI primer set and the Qiagen OneStep RT-PCR kit. TCRdb ran its own pipeline on the public reads, namely fastp trimming at Q25 and MiXCR clone calling, and kept in-frame beta chains. Each record represents a unique CDR3 protein, reported with the most common genes and DNA among its rows. Here the sample has about 400,000 distinct CDR3 sequences; roughly 14% occur a single time. The ten largest make up approximately 13% of the sample. The sample taken for sequencing was blood. Receptor source: a man between 18 and 29 years old with Graves' ophthalmopathy.

The V gene is TRBV9, the J gene TRBJ2-1; no reliable D call. The CDR3 is 12 amino acids. With 3 bases removed from V and 9 bases from J, the gap between germline ends came to 10 bases. Germline V gene data show CDR1 as SGDLS and CDR2 as YYNGEE. CDR3 loop: CASSGPSGEQFF. For the CDR3, the DNA is TGTGCCAGCAGCGGGCCGTCGGGTGAGCAGTTCTTC.

This clonotype was seen ten or more times. The V gene is TRBV20-1, the J gene TRBJ2-3; tentatively, D is TRBD2 (5 bases). The CDR3 spans 16 residues. Trimming pared 0 bases from V and 4 bases from J, leaving 17 bases between. Germline V CDR1 and CDR2: DFQATT, SNEGSKA (reference sequence). CDR3 nucleotide sequence: TGCAGTGCTAGAGATAAGCTGTGGGAGCCCTCAGATACGCAGTATTTT. Translating it yields CSARDKLWEPSDTQYF.

The gene calls are TRBV7-2 and TRBJ1-1; D might be TRBD1 (5 bases). With 5 bases removed from V and 3 bases from J, the gap between germline ends came to 16 bases. CDR1 SGHTA and CDR2 FQGNSA come from the germline V gene. The CDR3 covers 15 residues. The CDR3 region is CASSPRVTRDTEAFF. CDR3 coding DNA: TGTGCCAGCAGCCCCAGGGTTACGAGGGACACTGAAGCTTTCTTT.

This chain uses TRBV6-2 or TRBV6-3 with TRBJ1-1; perhaps TRBD1 as D (5 bases). The V end lost 10 bases, the J end lost 1 base, and 13 bases lay between the germline ends. This CDR3 is built from 13 residues. The germline V gene has CDR1 MNHEY and CDR2 SVGEGT. The chain's CDR3 is CATTLQGNTEAFF. The DNA of the CDR3 is TGTGCCACTACTTTGCAGGGGAACACTGAAGCTTTCTTT.

The V and J genes are TRBV2 and TRBJ1-6; D is ambiguous. The V gene lost 5 bases and the J gene lost 0 bases, with 8 bases spanning the gap. This CDR3 is built from 15 residues. In germline, CDR1 is SNHLY, CDR2 FYNNEI. The CDR3 region has the DNA TGTGCCAGCAGTAAGGAATACTCCTATAATTCACCCCTCCACTTT. Translation: CASSKEYSYNSPLHF.

This clonotype was recorded at least ten times. The V and J genes are TRBV6-1 and TRBJ2-3; the match to TRBD2 covers 10 bases. V lost 6 bases to trimming and J lost 6 bases; unmatched junction nucleotides: 6. The CDR3 extends over 14 amino acids. Germline CDR1 reads MNHNS; CDR2 reads SASEGT. The CDR3 region is CASRQTSGLDTQYF. Written as DNA, the CDR3 is TGTGCCAGCAGACAGACTAGCGGGTTGGATACGCAGTATTTT.

CDR3 in amino acids: CASSHTVAGVDTQYF. In nucleotides, the CDR3 is TGTGCCAGCAGCCACACGGTAGCGGGGGTGGATACGCAGTATTTT. The J gene is TRBJ2-3, the V gene TRBV3-1, with 9 nucleotides matching TRBD2. The V gene end was trimmed by 3 bases and the J gene end by 6 bases; junction bases not matched to a gene: 7. Germline-derived CDR1 and CDR2 are LGHDT and YNNKEL (reference sequence). This CDR3 spans 15 amino acids.

At least ten counts were recorded for this clonotype. The gene calls are TRBV20-1 and TRBJ2-3; D unclear. This CDR3 comprises 14 residues. V was pared by 1 base and J by 1 base, with 9 bases between. Germline lookup yields CDR1 DFQATT and CDR2 SNEGSKA (reference sequence). CDR3: CSARAPRGTDTQYF. DNA of the CDR3: TGCAGTGCTAGAGCCCCCCGTGGCACAGATACGCAGTATTTT.

The V gene is TRBV3-1, the J gene TRBJ2-7; no clear D. The length of the CDR3 is 14 residues. Trimming cost V 7 bases and J 2 bases, with 15 bases left between them. Per germline, CDR1 LGHDT and CDR2 YNNKEL (reference sequence). The CDR3 is CASNEWVTAYEQYF. The CDR3 DNA reads TGTGCCAGCAACGAGTGGGTAACGGCCTACGAGCAGTACTTC.

About this clonotype: A much more abundant neighbour one base away suggests this may be a read error. This chain links TRBV6-2 or TRBV6-3 with TRBJ2-3; D gene uncertain. Trimming cost V 5 bases and J 4 bases, with 13 bases left between them. This CDR3 region has 14 residues. Germline V gives CDR1 MNHEY, CDR2 SVGEGT. The CDR3, as DNA: TGTGCCAGCAGTGTCAAGGTTGGGGCAGATACGCAGTATTTT. Amino acids: CASSVKVGADTQYF.

This clonotype was detected a few times. The chain uses TRBV7-2 and TRBJ1-5; a weak D match, TRBD1 (5 bases). The CDR3 contains 13 residues. Germline V gene data show CDR1 as SGHTA and CDR2 as FQGNSA. With 4 bases removed from V and 5 bases from J, the gap between germline ends came to 9 bases. CDR3 DNA: TGTGCCAGCAGCTCGACAGACCATCAGCCCCAGCATTTT. This translates into CASSSTDHQPQHF.

This clonotype was counted at least ten times. The rearrangement joins TRBV6-6 to TRBJ1-1, with D uncertain. The CDR3 is 15 amino acids. V was shortened by 0 bases and J by 1 base, with 9 bases between the two germline ends. Germline values: CDR1 MNHNY, CDR2 SVGAGI (reference sequence). The CDR3 DNA follows: TGTGCCAGCAGTTACTCGGACGGACCGAACACTGAAGCTTTCTTT. This sequence encodes CASSYSDGPNTEAFF.

The chain couples TRBV19 to TRBJ1-5; tentative D call: TRBD1 (6 bases). The CDR3 has 16 amino acids. Germline values: CDR1 LNHDA, CDR2 SQIVND (reference sequence). V was shortened by 0 bases and J by 4 bases, with 13 bases between the two germline ends. The CDR3 DNA is TGTGCCAGTAGTATAGAAGGGGGGTCTCTTAATCAGCCCCAGCATTTT. As protein: CASSIEGGSLNQPQHF.

This clonotype was seen many times. The chain links TRBV12-3 or TRBV12-4 to TRBJ2-1; 8 positions match TRBD1. The CDR3 totals 15 residues. V trimming: 5 bases; J trimming: 3 bases; junction bases outside the gene matches: 6. This CDR3 is CASSITGGFYNEQFF. The CDR3, as DNA: TGTGCCAGCAGTATAACAGGGGGTTTCTACAATGAGCAGTTCTTC.

This clonotype was picked up many times. CDR3 nucleotides: TGTGCCAGCAGCGATATTAGACAGGGATCCTCCTACGAGCAGTACTTC. This gives the protein CASSDIRQGSSYEQYF. The rearrangement uses TRBV2 and TRBJ2-7; 7 nucleotides align to TRBD1. J was trimmed by 0 bases and V by 6 bases; bases with no gene match: 11. This CDR3 is built from 16 residues. Germline CDR1 SNHLY, CDR2 FYNNEI.

This clonotype was observed at least ten times. This rearrangement joins TRBV6-1 to TRBJ2-2; 9 positions agree with TRBD1. The germline V gene has CDR1 MNHNS and CDR2 SASEGT. This CDR3 contains 15 residues. Germline trimming cut 5 bases from V and 8 bases from J; bases unmatched to any gene: 9. Here the CDR3 reads CASSYRDRAAGELFF. The CDR3 DNA sequence: TGTGCCAGCAGTTACCGGGACAGGGCCGCGGGGGAGCTGTTTTTT.

The sample holds many counts of this clonotype. V gene TRBV2 combines with J gene TRBJ2-1, with D unresolved. Germline-derived CDR1 and CDR2 are SNHLY and FYNNEI. Trimming shortened V by 4 bases and J by 6 bases, and 4 bases separated the two germline ends. The CDR3 extends over 11 amino acids. The CDR3 here is CASSAGNEQFF. The CDR3 DNA is TGTGCCAGCAGTGCGGGCAATGAGCAGTTCTTC. Variable domain in full (rest from reference TRBV2 and TRBJ2-1): EPEVTQTPSHQVTQMGQEVILRCVPISNHLYFYWYRQILGQKVEFLVSFYNNEISEKSEIFDDQFSVERPDGSNFTLKIRSTKLEDSAMYFCASSAGNEQFFGPGTRLTVL.

In its sample, this clonotype was seen a few times. The chain employs TRBV14 and TRBJ2-5; either TRBD1 or TRBD2 may supply D (6 bases each). Germline V gene sequence: CDR1 SGHDN, CDR2 FVKESK. Deletions cut 0 bases from V and 2 bases from J, with 10 bases between. CDR3 length equals 15 residues. CDR3 residues: CASSQDRGGQETQYF. CDR3 nucleotide sequence: TGTGCCAGCAGCCAAGACAGGGGAGGACAAGAGACCCAGTACTTC. Looking up the rest from reference TRBV14 and TRBJ2-5 gives the full variable domain: EAGVTQFPSHSVIEKGQTVTLRCDPISGHDNLYWYRRVMGKEIKFLLHFVKESKQDESGMPNNRFLAERTGGTYSTLKVQPAELEDSGVYFCASSQDRGGQETQYFGPGTRLLVL.

This clonotype was counted ten times or more. This chain connects TRBV7-3 to TRBJ2-3, with no clear D. Germline CDR1 reads SGHTA; CDR2 reads FQGTGA. Trimming shortened V by 1 base and J by 0 bases, and 8 bases separated the two germline ends. The CDR3 length is 15 residues. The CDR3: CASSLSRTSTDTQYF. The CDR3 nucleotides are TGTGCCAGCAGCTTAAGTCGAACTAGCACAGATACGCAGTATTTT.

The chain has TRBV7-9 and TRBJ1-3; 7 positions agree with TRBD1. CDR1 is SEHNR, CDR2 FQNEAQ, per germline (reference sequence). The CDR3 is made up of 20 amino acids. The ends lost 6 bases at V and 0 bases at J; junction bases unmatched: 20. The CDR3 bases are TGTGCCAGCAGTCGGGGGAGGGCAGGGGGGAATCCAATCTCTGGAAACACCATATATTTT. Protein sequence: CASSRGRAGGNPISGNTIYF.

This clonotype was found many times. V gene TRBV6-1 combines with J gene TRBJ2-1, with a weak D call TRBD1 (6 bases). CDR3 length: 13 residues. The V end lost 5 bases, the J end lost 11 bases, and 16 bases lay between the germline ends. Germline CDR1 and CDR2: MNHNS and SASEGT. This CDR3 reads CASSPSRDNQQFF. CDR3 nucleotide sequence: TGTGCCAGCAGTCCATCCCGGGACAACCAGCAGTTCTTC.